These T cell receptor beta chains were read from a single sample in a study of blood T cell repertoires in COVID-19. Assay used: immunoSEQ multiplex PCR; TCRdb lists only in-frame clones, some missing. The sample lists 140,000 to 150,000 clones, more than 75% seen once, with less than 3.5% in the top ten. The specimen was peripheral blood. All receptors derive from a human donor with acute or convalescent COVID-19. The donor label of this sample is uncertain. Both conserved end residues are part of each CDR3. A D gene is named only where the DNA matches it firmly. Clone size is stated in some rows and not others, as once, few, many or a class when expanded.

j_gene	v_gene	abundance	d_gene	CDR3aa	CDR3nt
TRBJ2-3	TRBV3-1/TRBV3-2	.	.	CASSRRRSAPTDTQYF	TGTGCCAGCAGCCGTCGCCGGAGCGCACCCACAGATACGCAGTATTTT
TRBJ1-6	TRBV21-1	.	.	CASSKDGQGEYNSPLHF	TGTGCCAGCAGCAAAGACGGACAGGGGGAGTATAATTCACCCCTCCACTTT
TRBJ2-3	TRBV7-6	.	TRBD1	CASSAGQGSNTDTQYF	TGTGCCAGCAGCGCGGGACAGGGGTCTAACACAGATACGCAGTATTTT
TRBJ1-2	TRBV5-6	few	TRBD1	CASSSGQGARNYGYTF	TGTGCCAGCAGCTCCGGACAGGGGGCCCGCAACTATGGCTACACCTTC
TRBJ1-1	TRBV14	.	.	CASSHRRTLRTEAFF	TGTGCCAGCAGCCACAGACGGACTTTGCGCACTGAAGCTTTCTTT
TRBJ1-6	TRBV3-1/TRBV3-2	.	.	CASSQERPGARPPLHF	TGTGCCAGCAGCCAAGAGAGGCCCGGAGCTAGGCCACCCCTCCACTTT
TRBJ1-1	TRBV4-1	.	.	CASSQGGLIQGLGTEAFF	TGCGCCAGCAGCCAAGGGGGACTAATACAGGGACTTGGCACTGAAGCTTTCTTT
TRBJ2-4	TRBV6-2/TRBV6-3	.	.	CASSSINGGDIQYF	TGTGCCAGCAGTTCGATAAACGGGGGTGACATTCAGTACTTC
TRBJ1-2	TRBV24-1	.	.	CATSDAGRLYGYTF	TGTGCCACCAGTGACGCGGGACGGCTGTACGGCTACACCTTC
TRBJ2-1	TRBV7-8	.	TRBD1	CASSPQGTGGPSYNEQFF	TGTGCCAGCAGCCCACAAGGGACAGGGGGTCCGTCCTACAATGAGCAGTTCTTC
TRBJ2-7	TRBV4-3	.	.	CASSQDGLTLYEQYF	TGCGCCAGCAGCCAAGACGGGTTGACGCTCTACGAGCAGTACTTC
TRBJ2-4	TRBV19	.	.	CASSLADRKNIQYF	TGTGCCAGTAGTTTGGCCGACAGAAAAAACATTCAGTACTTC
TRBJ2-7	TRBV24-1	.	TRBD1	CATSDPGGAAHEQYF	TGTGCCACCAGTGACCCAGGGGGCGCGGCCCACGAGCAGTACTTC
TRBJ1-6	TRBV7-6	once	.	CASSLDNYNSPLHF	TGTGCCAGCAGCTTGGACAACTATAATTCACCCCTCCACTTT
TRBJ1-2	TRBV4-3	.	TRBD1	CASSHRQGSYGYTF	TGCGCCAGCAGCCACCGACAGGGAAGCTATGGCTACACCTTC
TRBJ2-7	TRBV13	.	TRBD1	CASSIGTEDYEQYF	TGTGCCAGCAGCATAGGGACAGAGGACTACGAGCAGTACTTC
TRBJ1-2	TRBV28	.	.	CASSYFYGYTF	TGTGCCAGCAGTTACTTCTATGGCTACACCTTC
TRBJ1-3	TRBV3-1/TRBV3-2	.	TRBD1	CASSLWQGAKGNTIYF	TGTGCCAGCAGTCTCTGGCAGGGGGCGAAAGGAAACACCATATATTTT
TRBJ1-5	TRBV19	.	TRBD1	CASSPPTGERGSNQPQHF	TGTGCCAGTAGTCCTCCTACAGGGGAGAGGGGTAGCAATCAGCCCCAGCATTTT
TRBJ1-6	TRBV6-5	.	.	CASSYSGPNLNSPLHF	TGTGCCAGCAGTTACTCGGGGCCAAACTTAAATTCACCCCTCCACTTT
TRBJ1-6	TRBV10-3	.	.	CAISESGRVAHNSPLHF	TGTGCCATCAGTGAGTCGGGCAGGGTGGCGCATAATTCACCCCTCCACTTT
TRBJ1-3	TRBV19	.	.	CASSIGQWNTIYF	TGTGCCAGTAGTATAGGACAGTGGAACACCATATATTTT
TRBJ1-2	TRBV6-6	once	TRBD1	CASRPTGGGGYTF	TGTGCCAGCAGACCGACAGGGGGTGGTGGCTACACCTTC
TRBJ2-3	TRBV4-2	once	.	CASSQDGPDTQYF	TGTGCCAGCAGCCAAGATGGGCCAGATACGCAGTATTTT
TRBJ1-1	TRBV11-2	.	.	CASSFQGGKGNTEAFF	TGTGCCAGCAGCTTCCAGGGAGGGAAGGGGAACACTGAAGCTTTCTTT
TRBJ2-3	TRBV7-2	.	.	CASSWNSGTSTDTQYF	TGTGCCAGCAGCTGGAATAGCGGTACTAGCACAGATACGCAGTATTTT
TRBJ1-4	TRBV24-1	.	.	CATSPGSGGDEKLFF	TGTGCCACCAGTCCGGGATCGGGTGGGGATGAAAAACTGTTTTTT
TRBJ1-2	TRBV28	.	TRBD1	CASSFLEAGGLYGYTF	TGTGCCAGCAGTTTTTTGGAGGCAGGGGGCTTGTATGGCTACACCTTC
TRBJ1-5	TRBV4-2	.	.	CASSQDLVQPQHF	TGTGCCAGCAGCCAAGATCTAGTTCAGCCCCAGCATTTT
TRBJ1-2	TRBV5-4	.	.	CASSLEGRGDGYTF	TGTGCCAGCAGCTTGGAGGGCAGGGGTGATGGCTACACCTTC
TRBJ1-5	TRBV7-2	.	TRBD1	CASSLRRDRNQPQHF	TGTGCCAGCAGTTTGCGCCGGGACAGAAATCAGCCCCAGCATTTT
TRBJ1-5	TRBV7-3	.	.	CASSLDGNQPQHF	TGTGCCAGCAGCTTAGACGGGAATCAGCCCCAGCATTTT
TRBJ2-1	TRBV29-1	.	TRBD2	CSVLAGGSRNEQFF	TGCAGCGTACTAGCGGGGGGCAGCCGCAATGAGCAGTTCTTC
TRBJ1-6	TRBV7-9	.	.	CASSLAPGGYNSPLHF	TGTGCCAGCAGCTTAGCCCCGGGGGGTTATAATTCACCCCTCCACTTT
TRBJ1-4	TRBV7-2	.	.	CASSLGSGISELFF	TGTGCCAGCAGCTTAGGTTCGGGGATCTCGGAACTGTTTTTT
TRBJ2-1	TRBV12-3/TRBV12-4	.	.	CASSGTHYNEQFF	TGTGCCAGCAGTGGGACTCATTACAATGAGCAGTTCTTC
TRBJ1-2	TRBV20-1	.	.	CSANGNGYTF	TGCAGTGCTAACGGGAACGGCTACACCTTC
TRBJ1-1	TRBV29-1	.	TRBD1	CSAGRDRGWTEAFF	TGCAGCGCTGGCCGGGACAGAGGTTGGACTGAAGCTTTCTTT
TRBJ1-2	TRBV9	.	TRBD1	CASSPVGKGAGYGYTF	TGTGCCAGCAGCCCCGTTGGGAAGGGGGCAGGCTATGGCTACACCTTC
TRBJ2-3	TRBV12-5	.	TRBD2	CASGLGASGGPDTQYF	TGTGCTAGTGGTTTGGGCGCCAGCGGGGGACCGGATACGCAGTATTTT
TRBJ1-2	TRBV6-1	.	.	CASSPLAGKDGYTF	TGTGCCAGCAGTCCCTTGGCAGGGAAAGATGGCTACACCTTC
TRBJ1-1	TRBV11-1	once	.	CASGALENTEAFF	TGTGCCAGCGGGGCCCTTGAGAACACTGAAGCTTTCTTT
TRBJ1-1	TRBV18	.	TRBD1	CASSRDRAEAFF	TGTGCCAGCTCACGGGACAGGGCTGAAGCTTTCTTT
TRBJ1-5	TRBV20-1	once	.	CSASNEINQPQHF	TGCAGTGCTAGTAACGAGATTAATCAGCCCCAGCATTTT
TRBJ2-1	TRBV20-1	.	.	CSAHRLNEQFF	TGCAGTGCTCACAGACTAAATGAGCAGTTCTTC
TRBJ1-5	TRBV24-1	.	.	CATSGYKDQPQHF	TGTGCCACCAGTGGTTACAAAGATCAGCCCCAGCATTTT
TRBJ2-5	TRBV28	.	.	CASSFPNNQETQYF	TGTGCCAGCAGTTTTCCCAACAACCAAGAGACCCAGTACTTC
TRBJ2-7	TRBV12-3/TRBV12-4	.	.	CASRRSSSYEQYF	TGTGCCAGCAGACGGAGTAGCTCCTACGAGCAGTACTTC
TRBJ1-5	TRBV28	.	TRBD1	CASSFGTGGRPQHF	TGTGCCAGCAGTTTCGGGACAGGGGGGAGGCCCCAGCATTTT
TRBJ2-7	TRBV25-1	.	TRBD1	CASSEYPTGTSYEQYF	TGTGCCAGCAGTGAATATCCGACAGGGACCTCCTACGAGCAGTACTTC
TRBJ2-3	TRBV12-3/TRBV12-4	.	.	CASSLSSDTQYF	TGTGCCAGCAGCCTATCCTCGGATACGCAGTATTTT
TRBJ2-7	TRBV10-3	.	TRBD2	CAIRPGGTLYEQYF	TGTGCCATCCGTCCGGGGGGGACACTCTACGAGCAGTACTTC
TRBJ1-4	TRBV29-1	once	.	CSVAAGIQNEKLFF	TGCAGCGTTGCTGCCGGGATACAAAATGAAAAACTGTTTTTT
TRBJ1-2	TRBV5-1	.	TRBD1	CASSSGQGALSGYTF	TGCGCCAGCAGCTCGGGACAGGGGGCGCTTAGCGGCTACACCTTC
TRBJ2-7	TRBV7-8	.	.	CASSLESPSYEQYF	TGTGCCAGCAGCTTAGAGAGTCCCTCCTACGAGCAGTACTTC
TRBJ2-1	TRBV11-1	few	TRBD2	CASTAAGGKVNEQFF	TGTGCCAGCACGGCCGCGGGGGGGAAAGTCAATGAGCAGTTCTTC
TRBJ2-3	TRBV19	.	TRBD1	CASSIDQRGRAGRDTQYF	TGTGCCAGTAGTATAGATCAAAGGGGGCGAGCCGGCAGAGATACGCAGTATTTT
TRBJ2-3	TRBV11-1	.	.	CASSLLRTDTQYF	TGTGCCAGCAGCTTACTCCGGACAGATACGCAGTATTTT
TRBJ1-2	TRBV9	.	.	CASSVGGDRMVGYGYTF	TGTGCCAGCAGCGTAGGTGGAGACAGGATGGTTGGCTATGGCTACACCTTC